These T cell receptor beta chains were read from a single sample in a study of post-analysis software for immune sequencing data. In TCRdb, the PCR reads were re-called with MiXCR into one record per CDR3 protein. In the table there are more than 450,000 distinct CDR3 sequences, 34% of which are singletons. Sequenced material: blood. These receptors were obtained from a girl under 18 with multiple sclerosis. Both conserved end residues are part of each CDR3. D genes are given only for firm matches. Not all rows give a size; the values are once, few, many and, for expanded clones, a class.

abundance,j_gene,d_gene,v_gene,CDR3nt,CDR3aa
-,TRBJ2-3,TRBD2,TRBV4-1,TGCGCCAGCAGCAGCAGGACTAGCGGAGGGACAGATACGCAGTATTTT,CASSSRTSGGTDTQYF
many,TRBJ2-7,-,TRBV29-1,TGCAGCGTTAAAATCGGGGGCTCCTACGAGCAGTACTTC,CSVKIGGSYEQYF
few,TRBJ2-4,-,TRBV5-1,TGCGCCAGCAGCTCCCGGCCCCAGGACATTCAGTACTTC,CASSSRPQDIQYF
-,TRBJ2-5,TRBD1,TRBV18,TGTGCCAGCTCACCACCGACAGGGCAAGAGACCCAGTACTTC,CASSPPTGQETQYF
-,TRBJ1-2,TRBD1,TRBV7-9,TGTGCCAGCAGCTCGGGACAGGGGGCGATTCGCTATGGCTACACCTTC,CASSSGQGAIRYGYTF
many,TRBJ2-1,-,TRBV24-1,TGTGCCACCAGTGATTTAAGGCAGGACAATGAGCAGTTCTTC,CATSDLRQDNEQFF
-,TRBJ2-5,-,TRBV20-1,TGCAGTGCTCGGGGGGCGTTCGGAGAGACCCAGTACTTC,CSARGAFGETQYF
-,TRBJ1-1,-,TRBV14,TGTGCCAGCAGCCAAGCTCTGCCAGGGACGCTGAACACTGAGGCTTTCTTT,CASSQALPGTLNTEAFF
-,TRBJ2-3,TRBD2,TRBV7-6,TGTGCCAGCAGCCCCGAGACTAGCGGGGCCCTCACAGATACGCAGTATTTT,CASSPETSGALTDTQYF
-,TRBJ2-2,TRBD2,TRBV5-1,TGCGCCAGCAGCTTGCAACTAGCGGTTGCGAACACCGGGGAGCTGTTTTTT,CASSLQLAVANTGELFF
few,TRBJ2-3,TRBD1,TRBV29-1,TGCAGCGTTCAACCCCGGACAGGACTGGCAGATACGCAGTATTTT,CSVQPRTGLADTQYF
few,TRBJ1-5,-,TRBV20-1,TGCAGTGCTACCGAGAGAAGGGGCCAAAGCCGGCCCCAGCATTTT,CSATERRGQSRPQHF
-,TRBJ2-3,-,TRBV20-1,TGCAGTGCTATCTTCAGGGGGCGGGGGATGACAGATACGCAGTATTTT,CSAIFRGRGMTDTQYF
-,TRBJ1-2,-,TRBV6-6,TGTGCCAGCAGTCTGGGGTATGGCTATGGCTACACCTTC,CASSLGYGYGYTF
-,TRBJ2-5,TRBD2,TRBV7-2,TGTGCCAGCAGCTTAGTGGTACTAGCGGAAGAGACCCAGTACTTC,CASSLVVLAEETQYF
-,TRBJ2-1,-,TRBV12-3/TRBV12-4,TGTGCCAGCAGTTTAGGCGTCGGGACAAATCGCGATGAGCAGTTCTTC,CASSLGVGTNRDEQFF
few,TRBJ2-1,-,TRBV20-1,TGCAGTGCTACCTCGGTTTCCCCCCTCCCGGGGGACAATGAGCAGTTCTTC,CSATSVSPLPGDNEQFF
-,TRBJ1-4,TRBD1,TRBV6-6,TGTGCCAGCAGCTCCGGGACAGGGTCATTAGAAGAAAAACTGTTTTTT,CASSSGTGSLEEKLFF
few,TRBJ2-2,-,TRBV10-1,TGCGCCAGCAGCGACCTCACAGGGACCAACACCGGGGAGCTGTTTTTT,CASSDLTGTNTGELFF
-,TRBJ2-1,TRBD1,TRBV28,TGTGCCAGCAGGAAGACAGGGAGTGATGAGCAGTTCTTC,CASRKTGSDEQFF